One and the same sample provided the 23 T cell receptor beta chains below, sequenced in a study of cytomegalovirus exposure and HLA in healthy donors. The PCR had 60 Vbeta and 13 Jbeta primers. The repertoire was sequenced with immunoSEQ multiplex PCR; TCRdb's copy has only in-frame clones and lacks some. This sample yields over 70,000 clones, of which under 80% are seen a single time; about 22% belongs to the top ten. Sequencing was performed on PBMCs. Receptors were obtained from a man aged 30 to 39 in good health and CMV-seropositive.

The J gene is TRBJ2-1, the V gene TRBV7-6; 7 bases are shared with TRBD2. Losses at the gene ends were 1 base for V and 9 bases for J; bases not matched to a gene: 6. The germline V gene encodes CDR1 SGHVS and CDR2 FNYEAQ. The CDR3 consists of 14 residues. This CDR3 is CASSLGGRGSEQFF. CDR3 sequence (DNA): TGTGCCAGCAGCTTAGGTGGGAGGGGAAGTGAGCAGTTCTTC.

The chain recombines TRBV18 with TRBJ2-7; 11 nucleotides match TRBD2. The V and J ends lost 2 bases and 5 bases, in that order; junction bases with no gene match: 2. The germline V gene encodes CDR1 KGHSH and CDR2 LQKENI. This CDR3 comprises 14 residues. This chain's CDR3 is CASSPTSGSNEQYF. CDR3 DNA: TGTGCCAGCTCACCAACTAGCGGGAGTAACGAGCAGTACTTC.

This clone was observed at least ten times. The gene calls are TRBV6-1 and TRBJ1-1; D is possibly TRBD1 (6 bases). CDR1 MNHNS and CDR2 SASEGT come from the germline V gene. This CDR3 is built from 15 residues. V lost 4 bases and J lost 3, with 15 bases in between. DNA for the CDR3: TGTGCCAGCAGTGCCGAAGGGGGTCGGTACACTGAAGCTTTCTTT. It specifies CASSAEGGRYTEAFF.

The chain links TRBV28 to TRBJ2-7; tentatively, D is TRBD2 (6 bases). The length of the CDR3 is 15 residues. Germline loops: CDR1 MDHEN, CDR2 SYDVKM. The V gene lost 7 bases and the J gene lost 2 bases, with 18 bases spanning the gap. The CDR3 DNA sequence: TGTGCCAGCAATCCTAGGGACCGGAGGGCCTACGAGCAGTACTTC. Translating it yields CASNPRDRRAYEQYF. Together with reference TRBV28 and TRBJ2-7, the CDR3 gives the full variable domain: DVKVTQSSRYLVKRTGEKVFLECVQDMDHENMFWYRQDPGLGLRLIYFSYDVKMKEKGDIPEGYSVSREKKERFSLILESASTNQTSMYLCASNPRDRRAYEQYFGPGTRLTVT.

This rearrangement joins TRBV4-2 to TRBJ1-2; D remains ambiguous. The CDR3 is 14 amino acids. The V end was cut by 3 bases, the J end by 5 bases, with 13 bases between. Germline V CDR1 and CDR2: LGHNA, YNFKEQ. This CDR3 is CASSQLEGGYGYTF. In nucleotides, the CDR3 is TGTGCCAGCAGCCAGCTCGAGGGAGGTTATGGCTACACCTTC.

The V and J genes are TRBV28 and TRBJ2-1, with 7 bases matching TRBD2. Germline-derived CDR1 and CDR2 are MDHEN and SYDVKM. The CDR3 spans 14 residues. Here the CDR3 reads CACRPGLQYNEQFF. DNA of the CDR3: TGTGCTTGCCGTCCGGGACTACAATACAATGAGCAGTTCTTC.

V is TRBV7-3 and J is TRBJ1-1; D not certain. Trimming stripped 2 bases from V and 3 bases from J, with 10 bases between. The CDR3 runs to 14 residues. The germline CDR1 and CDR2 sequences are SGHTA and FQGTGA. In DNA form, the CDR3 reads TGTGCCAGCAGCTTAGGCGGCTTGGACACTGAAGCTTTCTTT. Translation gives CASSLGGLDTEAFF.

This chain uses TRBV6-6 with TRBJ2-1; TRBD1 might be the D (5 bases). V was pared by 6 bases and J by 2 bases, with 14 bases between. Germline V gives CDR1 MNHNY, CDR2 SVGAGI (reference sequence). This CDR3 has 15 residues. In nucleotides, the CDR3 is TGTGCCAGCAGCCCAAGGGGAACAGCCTACAATGAGCAGTTCTTC. This encodes CASSPRGTAYNEQFF.

This chain connects TRBV28 to TRBJ1-2; D remains unclear. V lost 3 bases and J lost 7, with 3 bases in between. The CDR3 covers 10 residues. Germline CDR1 reads MDHEN; CDR2 reads SYDVKM. In DNA, the CDR3 is TGTGCCAGCAGTTTCTCTGGCTACACCTTC. It codes for CASSFSGYTF.

The J gene is TRBJ2-2, the V gene TRBV9; D is perhaps TRBD1 (5 bases). The germline gives CDR1 SGDLS, CDR2 YYNGEE. The CDR3 length is 15 residues. The V end lost 4 bases, the J end lost 1 base, and 11 bases lay between the germline ends. DNA for the CDR3: TGTGCCAGCAGCACCGGCACAGGGAACACCGGGGAGCTGTTTTTT. Amino acid sequence: CASSTGTGNTGELFF.

This chain links TRBV28 with TRBJ2-7, with no clear D. The length of the CDR3 is 12 residues. V lost 8 bases, J lost 0 bases, and 8 bases lay in between. The germline V gene encodes CDR1 MDHEN and CDR2 SYDVKM. For the CDR3, the DNA is TGTGCCAGCGGCGGATTCTCCTACGAGCAGTACTTC. This gives the protein CASGGFSYEQYF.

J is TRBJ2-1 and V is TRBV5-1, with 9 positions matching TRBD2. Germline V gene lookup returns CDR1 SGHRS and CDR2 YFSETQ. V gave up 4 bases and J gave up 8 bases; unmatched junction bases: 16. This CDR3 is built from 17 residues. The DNA for the CDR3 is TGCGCCAGCAGCCCCGGCGCTAGCGGGGCAGTGAACCATGAGCAGTTCTTC. It is translated as CASSPGASGAVNHEQFF.

The chain is built from TRBV29-1 and TRBJ2-7, with TRBD2 matching 11 bases. Germline lookup yields CDR1 SQVTM and CDR2 ANQGSEA. The CDR3 is 16 amino acids. The trim removed 1 base at V and 2 bases at J, leaving 7 bases unmatched. CDR3 DNA sequence: TGCAGCGTTGAAGGGGCGACTAGCGGGAAGACCTACGAGCAGTACTTC. Its protein is CSVEGATSGKTYEQYF.

This clone has a handful of counts. The rearrangement joins TRBV19 to TRBJ2-3; the match to TRBD2 covers 12 bases. Germline trimming cut 9 bases from V and 6 bases from J; bases unmatched to any gene: 13. CDR3 length: 16 residues. Germline V CDR1 and CDR2: LNHDA, SQIVND (reference sequence). The CDR3 protein is CASKAPSGGAGDTQYF. CDR3 DNA: TGTGCCAGCAAGGCTCCTAGCGGGGGGGCCGGGGATACGCAGTATTTT.

The chain links TRBV25-1 to TRBJ2-4, with a possible D match to TRBD2 (5 bases). Trimming removed 1 base from V and 0 bases from J, with 10 bases in between. The CDR3 contains 16 residues. Germline V gene sequence: CDR1 MGHDK, CDR2 SYGVNS. CDR3 DNA sequence: TGTGCCAGCAGTGAATTCGGCGAGGGAGCCAAAAACATTCAGTACTTC. This translates into CASSEFGEGAKNIQYF.

The V and J genes are TRBV14 and TRBJ2-7; 12 bases align to TRBD1. In germline, CDR1 is SGHDN, CDR2 FVKESK. The CDR3 consists of 16 residues. J lost 9 bases, V lost 3 bases, and 12 bases had no gene match. CDR3 in amino acids: CASSHRGGTGGTGQYF. In nucleotides, the CDR3 is TGTGCCAGCAGCCACAGAGGGGGGACAGGGGGCACCGGGCAGTACTTC.

The V and J genes are TRBV7-2 and TRBJ1-1; a possible D gene is TRBD1 (6 bases). The CDR3 spans 14 residues. CDR1 is SGHTA, CDR2 FQGNSA, per germline. V lost 5 bases to trimming and J lost 11 bases, with 21 bases between them. The CDR3 nucleotides are TGTGCCAGCAGCCGGGGGGGGTCAGGGGCTGGGGCTTTCTTT. It specifies CASSRGGSGAGAFF. Drawing the rest from reference TRBV7-2 and TRBJ1-1, the complete variable domain is GAGVSQSPSNKVTEKGKDVELRCDPISGHTALYWYRQSLGQGLEFLIYFQGNSAPDKSGLPSDRFSAERTGGSVSTLTIQRTQQEDSAVYLCASSRGGSGAGAFFGQGTRLTVV.

This clone has a single count. V usage is TRBV6-5 and J usage is TRBJ2-3, with 11 bases fitting TRBD2. CDR3 length: 15 residues. Germline loops: CDR1 MNHEY, CDR2 SVGAGI. Trimming at V came to 2 bases and at J to 7 bases, leaving 5 bases not matched to a gene. The CDR3 nucleotides read TGTGCCAGCAGTTACGGAGGGACTAGCGGAAATACGCAGTATTTT. It translates to CASSYGGTSGNTQYF.

V gene TRBV15 combines with J gene TRBJ2-2, with D tentatively TRBD1 (5 bases). The CDR3 length is 14 residues. V lost 0 bases, J lost 7 bases, and 9 bases lay in between. Looked up from germline, CDR1 is LNHNV and CDR2 is YYDKDF (reference sequence). CDR3 nucleotides: TGTGCCACCAGCAGAGATATAGGGGACGGGGAGCTGTTTTTT. Protein: CATSRDIGDGELFF.

V is TRBV9 and J is TRBJ2-1; no clear D gene. V lost 0 bases and J 6 bases, leaving 7 bases between the germline ends. Germline lookup yields CDR1 SGDLS and CDR2 YYNGEE. The CDR3 consists of 13 residues. Written as DNA, the CDR3 is TGTGCCAGCAGCGTAGGGTTAGTCAATGAGCAGTTCTTC. Its translation is CASSVGLVNEQFF.

This clone appeared a few times. One junction end disagrees with the germline gene, perhaps due to a read error. The CDR3 sequence: CASNLQVTGIYGYPF. DNA of the CDR3: TGTGCCAGCAACCTACAAGTTACAGGGATCTATGGCTACCCCTTC. The V gene is TRBV5-6, the J gene TRBJ1-2; TRBD1 might be the D (6 bases). Germline CDR1 and CDR2: SGHDT and YYEEEE. This CDR3 is built from 15 residues.

The V gene is TRBV7-9, the J gene TRBJ2-7, with 7 nucleotides matching TRBD1. The germline CDR1 and CDR2 sequences are SEHNR and FQNEAQ (reference sequence). The junction had 4 bases not matched to a gene; V was cut back by 4 bases and J by 4 bases. The CDR3 spans 13 residues. The CDR3 DNA sequence: TGTGCCAGCAGCTCCAGGGGGTTATACGAGCAGTACTTC. It yields the protein CASSSRGLYEQYF.

This chain connects TRBV5-1 to TRBJ2-5; 10 nucleotides agree with TRBD1. Per germline, CDR1 SGHRS and CDR2 YFSETQ. CDR3 length equals 15 residues. The J segment lost 1 base and the V segment lost 4 bases, leaving 4 bases of the junction unmatched. CDR3 DNA: TGCGCCAGCAGCGGCGGGACAGGGGTCCAAGAGACCCAGTACTTC. Protein product: CASSGGTGVQETQYF.